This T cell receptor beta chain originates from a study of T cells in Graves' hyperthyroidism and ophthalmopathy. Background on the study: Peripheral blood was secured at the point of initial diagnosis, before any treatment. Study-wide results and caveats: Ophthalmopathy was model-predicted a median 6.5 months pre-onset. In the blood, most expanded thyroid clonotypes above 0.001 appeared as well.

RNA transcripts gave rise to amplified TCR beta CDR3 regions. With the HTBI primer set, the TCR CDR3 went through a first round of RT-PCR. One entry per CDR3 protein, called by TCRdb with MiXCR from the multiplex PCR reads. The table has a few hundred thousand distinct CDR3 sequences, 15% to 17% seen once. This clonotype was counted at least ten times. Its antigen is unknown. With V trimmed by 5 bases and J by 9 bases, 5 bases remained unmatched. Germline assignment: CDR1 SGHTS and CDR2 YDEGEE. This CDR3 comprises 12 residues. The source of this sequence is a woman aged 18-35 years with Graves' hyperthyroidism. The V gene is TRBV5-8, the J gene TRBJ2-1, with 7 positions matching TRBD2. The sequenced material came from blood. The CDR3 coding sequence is TGTGCCAGCAGGTGGGGGGGGAGTGAGCAGTTCTTC. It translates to CASRWGGSEQFF.